Shown below are 19 T cell receptor beta chains from a single sample sequenced in a study of CD8+ T cells in alopecia areata. After isolation, RNA underwent reverse transcription to generate cDNA as the sequencing template. TCRdb's copy holds only in-frame clones and misses some; the assay was immunoSEQ multiplex PCR. The repertoire has about 110,000 clones, around three fifths of them found once; the top ten carry 10% to 15%. Treatment noted: oral pan-JAK inhibitor, 5-10 mg twice daily. The sequencing here drew on CD8+ T cells sorted from blood, taken at week 24, from a patient treated with tofacitinib. All receptors come from a human donor with alopecia areata.

This chain joins TRBV5-1 and TRBJ1-2; D is possibly TRBD1 (5 bases). V was shortened by 1 base and J by 8 bases, with 15 bases between the two germline ends. The germline CDR1 and CDR2 sequences are SGHRS and YFSETQ. The CDR3 sequence is 14 residues long. CDR3: CASSLTRESEGYTF. Written as DNA, the CDR3 is TGCGCCAGCAGCTTGACCAGGGAGTCGGAAGGCTACACCTTC. The full variable domain, completed using reference TRBV5-1 and TRBJ1-2, is KAGVTQTPRYLIKTRGQQVTLSCSPISGHRSVSWYQQTPGQGLQFLFEYFSETQRNKGNFPGRFSGRQFSNSRSEMNVSTLELGDSALYLCASSLTRESEGYTFGSGTRLTVV.

The rearrangement joins TRBV4-2 to TRBJ2-4; a possible D gene is TRBD1 (6 bases). Germline CDR1 LGHNA, CDR2 YNFKEQ. Trimming left V 5 bases short and J 0 bases short, with 14 bases between. The CDR3 loop spans 16 amino acids. The CDR3, as DNA: TGTGCCAGCAGCAGAGACAGGATTGTAGCCAAAAACATTCAGTACTTC. It codes for CASSRDRIVAKNIQYF.

The chain employs TRBV15 and TRBJ1-1, with 7 bases fitting TRBD1. The germline CDR1 and CDR2 sequences are LNHNV and YYDKDF (reference sequence). The V and J ends lost 6 bases and 7 bases, in that order; junction bases with no gene match: 5. The CDR3 runs to 12 residues. This chain's CDR3 is CATSLGQVEAFF. The CDR3 region has the DNA TGTGCCACCAGTTTAGGACAGGTTGAAGCTTTCTTT.

The chain combines TRBV27 with TRBJ2-3; a possible D gene is TRBD1 (6 bases). CDR3 length: 17 residues. The germline CDR1 and CDR2 sequences are MNHEY and SMNVEV (reference sequence). Trimming removed 3 bases from V and 2 bases from J, with 18 bases in between. CDR3 sequence reads: CASSLGARAEYTDTQYF. CDR3 nucleotides: TGTGCCAGCAGTTTGGGGGCCCGGGCAGAATACACAGATACGCAGTATTTT.

This clone has just one count. In DNA, the CDR3 is TGTGCCAGCAGCTTTGGGGATGACTATGGCTACACCTTC. Its translation is CASSFGDDYGYTF. The chain has TRBV5-4 and TRBJ1-2; D unresolved. This CDR3 spans 13 amino acids. Trimming cost V 2 bases and J 3 bases, with 8 bases left between them. Per the germline V gene, CDR1 is SGHNT and CDR2 is YYREEE (reference sequence).

V gene TRBV4-1 combines with J gene TRBJ2-7; 8 bases fit TRBD1. CDR1 and CDR2 (germline): MGHRA, YSYEKL. The V and J ends lost 3 bases and 7 bases, in that order; junction bases with no gene match: 2. This CDR3 region has 12 residues. DNA for the CDR3: TGCGCCAGCAGCCATACAGGGGGTGAGCAGTACTTC. It is translated as CASSHTGGEQYF.

The chain recombines TRBV6-6 with TRBJ2-2; D might be TRBD2 (5 bases). The germline V gene encodes CDR1 MNHNY and CDR2 SVGAGI (reference sequence). The ends were cut back, 6 bases at V and 2 bases at J, with 10 bases in the middle. The CDR3 runs to 14 residues. The CDR3 nucleotides read TGTGCCAGCAGCCGACTAATAAACACCGGGGAGCTGTTTTTT. Translation gives CASSRLINTGELFF.

The chain couples TRBV10-3 to TRBJ1-2; no clear D. The CDR3 spans 12 residues. Germline V gives CDR1 ENHRY, CDR2 SYGVKD. The ends were cut back, 8 bases at V and 3 bases at J, with 10 bases in the middle. The CDR3 sequence is CAIPGVDYGYTF. The CDR3 DNA sequence: TGTGCCATCCCTGGGGTCGACTATGGCTACACCTTC.

The DNA of the CDR3 is TGTGCCAGCAGCGTAGGGGGGGATACGCAGTATTTT. Translation gives CASSVGGDTQYF. The genes are TRBV7-9 and TRBJ2-3; D possibly uses TRBD1 or TRBD2 (6 bases each). Germline CDR1 and CDR2: SEHNR and FQNEAQ (reference sequence). With 5 bases removed from V and 6 bases from J, the gap between germline ends came to 9 bases. The CDR3 spans 12 residues.

V gene TRBV10-3 combines with J gene TRBJ1-6, with D maybe TRBD1 (6 bases). From germline, CDR1 is ENHRY and CDR2 SYGVKD. This CDR3 contains 15 residues. The V end lost 0 bases, the J end lost 7 bases, and 10 bases lay between the germline ends. CDR3 in amino acids: CAISESTGQNSPLHF. The DNA for the CDR3 is TGTGCCATCAGTGAGTCGACAGGCCAAAATTCACCCCTCCACTTT.

This sequence joins TRBV9 and TRBJ2-2; D call uncertain. CDR3 size: 14 residues. Germline V gene sequence: CDR1 SGDLS, CDR2 YYNGEE. V gave up 0 bases and J gave up 0 bases, with 3 bases separating them. This chain's CDR3 is CASSVDPNTGELFF. The CDR3 DNA reads as TGTGCCAGCAGCGTAGACCCGAACACCGGGGAGCTGTTTTTT.

This clone was seen only a few times. The genes are TRBV29-1 and TRBJ2-7; TRBD1 is a possible D gene (5 bases). V lost 7 bases to trimming and J lost 3 bases, with 16 bases between them. Germline V gene sequence: CDR1 SQVTM, CDR2 ANQGSEA. The CDR3 sequence is 13 residues long. Here the CDR3 DNA reads TGCAGCGCTCAACAGGCCACAGGCTACGAGCAGTACTTC. This translates into CSAQQATGYEQYF.

The chain is built from TRBV19 and TRBJ1-1; no definite D call. The CDR3 has 13 residues. With 1 base removed from V and 8 bases from J, the gap between germline ends came to 11 bases. Germline values: CDR1 LNHDA, CDR2 SQIVND (reference sequence). CDR3 bases: TGTGCCAGTAGTATAGGTTTTTCAACAGAAGCTTTCTTT. Translated, it gives CASSIGFSTEAFF.

J is TRBJ1-2 and V is TRBV7-9; weak D call: TRBD1 (6 bases). The CDR3 contains 15 residues. Looked up from germline, CDR1 is SEHNR and CDR2 is FQNEAQ (reference sequence). The germline V and J ends were trimmed by 4 bases and 0 bases, with 12 bases remaining between them. CDR3 amino acids: CASSYWTATNYGYTF. The CDR3 coding sequence is TGTGCCAGCAGCTATTGGACAGCGACTAACTATGGCTACACCTTC.

This clone was observed a few times. The J gene is TRBJ2-5, the V gene TRBV27; the D is unclear. Germline V gives CDR1 MNHEY, CDR2 SMNVEV (reference sequence). Trimming left V 2 bases short and J 2 bases short, with 12 bases between. CDR3 length: 15 amino acids. CDR3 region: CASSLASPSQETQYF. As DNA, the CDR3 is TGTGCCAGCAGTTTAGCCAGTCCTTCGCAAGAGACCCAGTACTTC.

V usage is TRBV7-2 and J usage is TRBJ2-2; TRBD1 matches 11 bases. The ends lost 3 bases at V and 7 bases at J; junction bases unmatched: 10. The CDR3 is 17 amino acids. CDR1 and CDR2 from the germline V gene are SGHTA and FQGNSA. The chain's CDR3 is CASSFGRDRGWSGELFF. For the CDR3, the DNA is TGTGCCAGCAGCTTCGGCCGGGACAGGGGGTGGAGCGGGGAGCTGTTTTTT.

This rearrangement joins TRBV19 to TRBJ1-5; a possible D gene is TRBD1 (6 bases). CDR1 is LNHDA, CDR2 SQIVND, per germline (reference sequence). Trimming took 7 bases from V and 0 from J, leaving 16 bases between them. The CDR3 is 16 amino acids. CDR3 sequence: CASTPRDTYSNQPQHF. CDR3 nucleotide sequence: TGTGCCAGTACCCCACGGGACACCTATAGCAATCAGCCCCAGCATTTT.

This clone was counted a few times. A read error may account for a junction end that differs from germline. This chain connects TRBV30 to TRBJ2-3; D possibly matches TRBD1 or TRBD2 (5 bases each). This CDR3 has 14 amino acids. Germline V gene sequence: CDR1 GTSNPN, CDR2 SVGIG (reference sequence). The CDR3 region has the DNA TGTGCCGGGAGCGTTGGGGCTGGTACAGATACGCAGTATTTT. This translates into CAGSVGAGTDTQYF. Full variable domain (outside the CDR3, taken from reference TRBV30 and TRBJ2-3): SQTIHQWPATLVQPVGSPLSLECTVEGTSNPNLYWYRQAAGRGLQLLFYSVGIGQISSEVPQNLSASRPQDRQFILSSKKLLLSDSGFYLCAGSVGAGTDTQYFGPGTRLTVL.

The chain uses TRBV6-4 and TRBJ1-6; the D is unclear. The CDR3 length is 12 residues. Germline CDR1 MRHNA, CDR2 SNTAGT. Trimming took 2 bases from V and 9 from J, leaving 5 bases between them. The chain's CDR3 is CASSDPGSPLHF. CDR3 bases: TGTGCCAGCAGTGACCCAGGTTCACCCCTCCACTTT.